What follows are 18 T cell receptor beta chains derived from one specimen sequenced in a study of spatial heterogeneity in lung cancer. The study, taken as a whole, reports: For expanded intratumoral alpha and beta TCRs, counts tracked tumor mutation counts.

TCRdb analysed the 5' RACE reads with MiXCR anew, one entry per CDR3 protein. This sample has about 8,100 distinct CDR3 sequences, with 5.4% found just once. No antigen has been identified for these receptors. Specified time point: sample taken at primary tumor resection. The sequences come from lung tumor tissue, collected at surgery. All receptors derive from a male donor with early-stage non-small cell lung cancer.

There are many counts of this clonotype. V is TRBV5-1 and J is TRBJ2-1; possibly TRBD1 for D (6 bases). Germline V gene sequence: CDR1 SGHRS, CDR2 YFSETQ. CDR3 length: 15 amino acids. Trimming took off 4 bases at V and 8 bases at J, with 19 bases between the two ends. CDR3: CASSPDGQRLYEQFF. DNA of the CDR3: TGCGCCAGCAGCCCGGACGGACAGAGGCTGTATGAGCAGTTCTTC.

This clonotype is medium-sized by share. The chain recombines TRBV19 with TRBJ2-7, with D maybe TRBD1 (5 bases). The V gene's germline CDR1 is LNHDA and CDR2 SQIVND (reference sequence). This CDR3 contains 15 residues. Between the trimmed V and J ends, which lost 9 bases and 2 bases, there was a span of 20 bases. CDR3 DNA: TGTGCCAGGAGCTCTCCAGGGTTACGGACCTACGAGCAGTACTTC. It translates to CARSSPGLRTYEQYF.

This clonotype showed up many times. The genes are TRBV20-1 and TRBJ1-2; 8 bases match TRBD1. The V gene's germline CDR1 is DFQATT and CDR2 SNEGSKA (reference sequence). V shed 6 bases, J shed 7 bases, and the junction held 7 bases outside the gene matches. This CDR3 has 12 amino acids. The CDR3 spells CSAVQGGVGYTF. The CDR3 bases are TGCAGTGCGGTACAGGGGGGAGTTGGCTACACCTTC.

At least ten counts were recorded for this clonotype. The chain couples TRBV5-1 to TRBJ2-6, with TRBD1 as a possible D gene (6 bases). V was pared by 4 bases and J by 1 base, with 15 bases between. This CDR3 comprises 17 residues. CDR1 and CDR2 from the germline V gene are SGHRS and YFSETQ. The CDR3 region is CASSPRAGASGANVLTF. Here the CDR3 DNA reads TGCGCCAGCAGCCCGCGTGCAGGGGCGTCTGGGGCCAACGTCCTGACTTTC. The entire variable domain, with the rest obtained from reference TRBV5-1 and TRBJ2-6, is as follows: KAGVTQTPRYLIKTRGQQVTLSCSPISGHRSVSWYQQTPGQGLQFLFEYFSETQRNKGNFPGRFSGRQFSNSRSEMNVSTLELGDSALYLCASSPRAGASGANVLTFGAGSRLTVL.

The gene calls are TRBV4-1 and TRBJ2-7; either TRBD1 or TRBD2 may supply D (5 bases each). Trimming removed 0 bases at V and 0 bases at J, with 12 bases between. Germline lookup yields CDR1 MGHRA and CDR2 YSYEKL. The CDR3 extends over 16 amino acids. The CDR3 DNA follows: TGCGCCAGCAGCCAAGATCAACCAGGGACCTCCTACGAGCAGTACTTC. The encoded protein is CASSQDQPGTSYEQYF.

The J gene is TRBJ1-3, the V gene TRBV21-1; the table's D call, TRBD1, was not checked against the DNA. TRBV21-1 is recorded as a pseudogene. CDR3 length: 16 residues. For the CDR3, the DNA is TGTGCCAGCAGCAGAAGACAGGACGAAGATGGAAACACCATATATTTT. It specifies CASSRRQDEDGNTIYF.

The gene calls are TRBV27 and TRBJ2-7, with 7 bases fitting TRBD1. Germline V CDR1 and CDR2: MNHEY, SMNVEV (reference sequence). The CDR3 is made up of 15 amino acids. Trimming at V came to 4 bases and at J to 3 bases, leaving 9 bases not matched to a gene. This CDR3 is CASSSLGTDGYEQYF. The CDR3 DNA reads TGTGCCAGCAGTTCCCTTGGGACAGATGGCTACGAGCAGTACTTC.

The table lists this clonotype with a few counts. V usage is TRBV28 and J usage is TRBJ2-5; tentatively, D is TRBD2 (6 bases). The germline V gene has CDR1 MDHEN and CDR2 SYDVKM. This CDR3 is built from 13 residues. V was pared by 4 bases and J by 9 bases, with 15 bases between. The CDR3 DNA reads as TGTGCCAGCAGTTACCCGGAGTGGAGGGCCCAGTACTTC. This encodes CASSYPEWRAQYF.

This clonotype appeared many times. This rearrangement joins TRBV11-2 to TRBJ1-6; 9 nucleotides agree with TRBD1. Germline V gene data show CDR1 as SGHAT and CDR2 as FQNNGV. Losses at the gene ends were 5 bases for V and 4 bases for J; bases not matched to a gene: 9. This CDR3 comprises 17 residues. CDR3 protein: CASSRSTGGSYNSPLHF. The CDR3, as DNA: TGTGCCAGCAGCCGTTCGACAGGGGGATCGTATAATTCACCCCTCCACTTT.

This clonotype was picked up many times. The V gene is TRBV5-1, the J gene TRBJ2-3; D is tentatively TRBD1 or TRBD2 (6 bases each). The V gene lost 3 bases and the J gene lost 0 bases, with 11 bases spanning the gap. The CDR3 runs 15 residues. CDR1 and CDR2 (germline): SGHRS, YFSETQ. The DNA of the CDR3 is TGCGCCAGCAGCTCCAAGGGGGGTAGCACAGATACGCAGTATTTT. It codes for CASSSKGGSTDTQYF.

By its share, this clonotype is medium-sized (0.01 to 0.1%). V gene TRBV5-1 combines with J gene TRBJ2-5; no clear D gene. In germline, CDR1 is SGHRS, CDR2 YFSETQ. Deletions cut 1 base from V and 0 bases from J, with 10 bases between. The CDR3 has 15 amino acids. The DNA for the CDR3 is TGCGCCAGCAGCTTGAATACCGGGTACCAAGAGACCCAGTACTTC. Translation gives CASSLNTGYQETQYF.

At least ten counts were recorded for this clonotype. Germline and junction disagree at one end, which may indicate a read error. V usage is TRBV11-1 and J usage is TRBJ1-1; 8 positions match TRBD1. This CDR3 is 17 amino acids long. Germline V gene sequence: CDR1 SGHAT, CDR2 FQDESV (reference sequence). The CDR3 loop is CATSLGGRTGMNTEAFF. DNA for the CDR3: TGTGCCACCAGCTTAGGCGGACGGACAGGGATGAACACTGAAGCTTTCTTT.

Judged by abundance, this clonotype is large. The chain recombines TRBV29-1 with TRBJ2-3; D unresolved. The germline gives CDR1 SQVTM, CDR2 ANQGSEA. The CDR3 has 10 residues. V lost 2 bases to trimming and J lost 3 bases, with 0 bases between them. CDR3 sequence: CSVETDTQYF. The DNA for the CDR3 is TGCAGCGTTGAAACAGATACGCAGTATTTT.

In its sample, this clonotype was seen many times. The rearrangement uses TRBV2 and TRBJ1-4; a weak D match, TRBD1 (5 bases). CDR1 and CDR2 from the germline V gene are SNHLY and FYNNEI. V lost 6 bases and J lost 0, with 20 bases in between. There are 18 residues in the CDR3. In DNA, the CDR3 is TGTGCCAGCAGAGGCTCAGGAGGGGCCGCGCCAACTAATGAAAAACTGTTTTTT. Its protein product is CASRGSGGAAPTNEKLFF. Based on the CDR3 plus reference TRBV2 and TRBJ1-4, the full variable domain is EPEVTQTPSHQVTQMGQEVILRCVPISNHLYFYWYRQILGQKVEFLVSFYNNEISEKSEIFDDQFSVERPDGSNFTLKIRSTKLEDSAMYFCASRGSGGAAPTNEKLFFGSGTQLSVL.

By share of the sample, this clonotype is medium-sized. The genes are TRBV6-5 and TRBJ2-1; D is unresolved. Trimming shortened V by 5 bases and J by 8 bases, and 7 bases separated the two germline ends. The CDR3 length is 11 residues. Germline V CDR1 and CDR2: MNHEY, SVGAGI. This CDR3 is CASSRQYEQFF. The CDR3 nucleotides are TGTGCCAGCAGTAGACAATATGAGCAGTTCTTC.

This clonotype was observed many times. The V gene is TRBV7-6, the J gene TRBJ2-7; no clear D gene. Germline values: CDR1 SGHVS, CDR2 FNYEAQ. V lost 1 base, J lost 2 bases, and 6 bases lay in between. The CDR3 has 13 residues. CDR3: CASSLDRTYEQYF. CDR3 bases: TGTGCCAGCAGCTTAGACCGGACCTACGAGCAGTACTTC.

This clonotype is classed as medium-sized. The V and J genes are TRBV11-3 and TRBJ2-1, with TRBD1 as a possible D gene (5 bases). Germline V gene lookup returns CDR1 SGHNT and CDR2 YENEEA. Trimming took 5 bases from V and 3 from J, leaving 11 bases between them. This CDR3 is built from 14 residues. The CDR3 is CASSLDSDYNEQFF. In DNA, the CDR3 is TGTGCCAGCAGCCTCGACAGCGACTACAATGAGCAGTTCTTC.

This clonotype has ten or more counts. In nucleotides, the CDR3 is TGTGCCAGTGGTAGCGGGGGGGCCGCGTACAATGAGCAGTTCTTC. As protein: CASGSGGAAYNEQFF. The J gene is TRBJ2-1, the V gene TRBV19; 11 nucleotides match TRBD2. This CDR3 is built from 15 residues. Germline V lookup: CDR1 LNHDA, CDR2 SQIVND (reference sequence). With V trimmed by 8 bases and J by 4 bases, 7 bases remained unmatched. The full variable domain, with the rest looked up from reference TRBV19 and TRBJ2-1, is DGGITQSPKYLFRKEGQNVTLSCEQNLNHDAMYWYRQDPGQGLRLIYYSQIVNDFQKGDIAEGYSVSREKKESFPLTVTSAQKNPTAFYLCASGSGGAAYNEQFFGPGTRLTVL.